A selection of T cell receptor beta chains follows, all from one sample in a study of blood T cell repertoires in COVID-19. TCRdb's table, derived via immunoSEQ multiplex PCR, lists solely in-frame clones and lacks some. The sample carries fewer than 400,000 clones, about 90% recorded once. The sequencing input was peripheral blood. The receptor source for this set is a woman in her 30s with COVID-19, enrolled during active disease. Both conserved end residues are part of each CDR3. Fields, in order: V gene, D gene, clone size, J gene, CDR3 DNA, CDR3 protein. D genes are given only for firm matches. Clone size is stated in some rows and not others, as once, few, many or a class when expanded.

V: TRBV7-9
D: TRBD1
size: .
J: TRBJ1-2
DNA: TGTGCCAGCAGCTCGGGACAGAGTAACTATGGCTACACCTTC
CDR3: CASSSGQSNYGYTF

V: TRBV3-1/TRBV3-2
D: .
size: .
J: TRBJ1-2
DNA: TGTGCCAGCAGCCAGGATGCGGGCTATGGCTACACCTTC
CDR3: CASSQDAGYGYTF

V: TRBV28
D: .
size: .
J: TRBJ2-4
DNA: TGTGCCAGCAGTTTCGGGTCTTCCCTACCAGCTTTC
CDR3: CASSFGSSLPAF

V: TRBV6-2/TRBV6-3
D: .
size: .
J: TRBJ2-3
DNA: TGTGCCAGCAGTCAAGACTATCTGGGGACGCAGTATTTT
CDR3: CASSQDYLGTQYF

V: TRBV19
D: .
size: few
J: TRBJ2-3
DNA: TGTGCCAGTAGTCCGTTCGGAGGGGGCACAGATACGCAGTATTTT
CDR3: CASSPFGGGTDTQYF

V: TRBV5-1
D: TRBD1
size: once
J: TRBJ1-2
DNA: TGCGCCAGCAGCCCGACGGGGACAGGTCATGGCTACACCTTC
CDR3: CASSPTGTGHGYTF

V: TRBV10-2
D: TRBD2
size: .
J: TRBJ2-7
DNA: TGCGCCAGCAGGTCGACTAGCGGGAGTGTCTACGAGCAGTACTTC
CDR3: CASRSTSGSVYEQYF

V: TRBV6-4
D: .
size: .
J: TRBJ2-6
DNA: TGTGCCAGCCCCAAGGGGGGGCAGGGAACTTCTGGGGCCAACGTCCTGACTTTC
CDR3: CASPKGGQGTSGANVLTF

V: TRBV11-2
D: TRBD1
size: .
J: TRBJ1-2
DNA: TGTGCCAGCAGCTTAGGGGACAGACCTAACTATGGCTACACCTTC
CDR3: CASSLGDRPNYGYTF

V: TRBV27
D: TRBD2
size: .
J: TRBJ2-7
DNA: TGTGCCAGCAGTTGGACTAGCGGATCCTACGAGCAGTACTTC
CDR3: CASSWTSGSYEQYF

V: TRBV2
D: .
size: .
J: TRBJ1-5
DNA: TGTGCCAGCCTCCCCAACAGGGTTAGCAATCAGCCCCAGCATTTT
CDR3: CASLPNRVSNQPQHF

V: TRBV5-1
D: TRBD2
size: once
J: TRBJ2-1
DNA: TGCGCCAGCAGCCTAGCGGGAGGGACTAACAATGAGCAGTTCTTC
CDR3: CASSLAGGTNNEQFF

V: TRBV4-1
D: .
size: once
J: TRBJ2-5
DNA: TGCGCCAGCAGCCGCGGCCAAAAGGAGACCCAGTACTTC
CDR3: CASSRGQKETQYF

V: TRBV19
D: .
size: .
J: TRBJ1-5
DNA: TGTGCCAGTAAAAAAGCTGCAGGGGATAATCAGCCCCAGCATTTT
CDR3: CASKKAAGDNQPQHF

V: TRBV6-5
D: .
size: once
J: TRBJ2-1
DNA: TGTGCCAGCACGTCGGAACCAGCGGACTACAATGAGCAGTTCTTC
CDR3: CASTSEPADYNEQFF

V: TRBV10-1
D: TRBD1
size: .
J: TRBJ2-7
DNA: TGCGCCAGCGCGCCCGGGACAGGGGGCATCCAGTACTTC
CDR3: CASAPGTGGIQYF

V: TRBV6-1
D: TRBD2
size: .
J: TRBJ2-1
DNA: TGTGCCAGCAGTGAAGCTCTGGCGGGAGGAGGCAATGAGCAGTTCTTC
CDR3: CASSEALAGGGNEQFF

V: TRBV11-2
D: .
size: few
J: TRBJ2-7
DNA: TGTGCCAGCAGCTTAGTGGGCAGTTCCTACGAGCAGTACTTC
CDR3: CASSLVGSSYEQYF

V: TRBV7-2
D: .
size: .
J: TRBJ1-2
DNA: TGTGCCAGCAGCCCTGGAGAGGCTTATGGCTACACCTTC
CDR3: CASSPGEAYGYTF

V: TRBV18
D: TRBD1
size: .
J: TRBJ1-2
DNA: TGTGCCAGCTCCCGACAGGGGGCAAACTATGGCTACACCTTC
CDR3: CASSRQGANYGYTF

V: TRBV5-1
D: .
size: .
J: TRBJ1-5
DNA: TGCGCCAGCAGCTTGGGACAGAGCAATCAGCCCCAGCATTTT
CDR3: CASSLGQSNQPQHF

V: TRBV6-5
D: TRBD1
size: .
J: TRBJ1-2
DNA: TGTGCCAGCAGCGTCGACAGGGTTGACTATGGCTACACCTTC
CDR3: CASSVDRVDYGYTF

V: TRBV5-4
D: TRBD1
size: .
J: TRBJ2-2
DNA: TGTGCCAGCAGCTTGTCTCCAGGGGGAAACACCGGGGAGCTGTTTTTT
CDR3: CASSLSPGGNTGELFF

V: TRBV7-2
D: TRBD1
size: .
J: TRBJ1-5
DNA: TGTGCCAGCAGCTCGGGACAGGGCAGCCAGCCCCAGCATTTT
CDR3: CASSSGQGSQPQHF

V: TRBV9
D: .
size: .
J: TRBJ1-1
DNA: TGTGCCAGCAGCGTAGTCAAGGGCGAGGGTGCTTTCTTT
CDR3: CASSVVKGEGAFF

V: TRBV7-9
D: .
size: .
J: TRBJ2-1
DNA: TGTGCCAGCAGCTTAGCAGGGGCCAGAGGCAATGAGCAGTTCTTC
CDR3: CASSLAGARGNEQFF

V: TRBV18
D: .
size: .
J: TRBJ1-1
DNA: TGTGCCAGCTCACCACCTGACGGGAGAAGCACTGAAGCTTTCTTT
CDR3: CASSPPDGRSTEAFF

V: TRBV24-1
D: .
size: .
J: TRBJ2-3
DNA: TGTGCCACCAGTGATCGCTGGGGAGCGCAGTATTTT
CDR3: CATSDRWGAQYF

V: TRBV15
D: .
size: .
J: TRBJ2-5
DNA: TGTGCCACCAGCAGAGATTTAGGAGGGGGGGGCGAGACCCAGTACTTC
CDR3: CATSRDLGGGGETQYF

V: TRBV29-1
D: .
size: once
J: TRBJ2-5
DNA: TGCAGCGTTGAAGGGACAGCCCTAGCGACCCAGTACTTC
CDR3: CSVEGTALATQYF

V: TRBV30
D: .
size: .
J: TRBJ1-2
DNA: TGTGCCTGGAGTGGGACAGCCGCCTACTATGGCTACACCTTC
CDR3: CAWSGTAAYYGYTF

V: TRBV9
D: TRBD1
size: .
J: TRBJ2-6
DNA: TGTGCCAGCAGCGCCCAGGGGGCATGGGGGGCCAACGTCCTGACTTTC
CDR3: CASSAQGAWGANVLTF

V: TRBV9
D: .
size: .
J: TRBJ2-7
DNA: TGTGCCAGCAGCGTTGGGGGGGGCCCCCACTACGAGCAGTACTTC
CDR3: CASSVGGGPHYEQYF

V: TRBV27
D: TRBD1
size: .
J: TRBJ2-7
DNA: TGTGCCAGCAGTTTATCGCCGCGACAGGGTTCCAACGAGCAGTACTTC
CDR3: CASSLSPRQGSNEQYF

V: TRBV19
D: TRBD2
size: .
J: TRBJ2-1
DNA: TGTGCCAGTAGTATCGGACTAGCGGGATACAATGAGCAGTTCTTC
CDR3: CASSIGLAGYNEQFF

V: TRBV6-4
D: .
size: .
J: TRBJ2-4
DNA: TGTGCCAGCAGTGACTCGGGCACAGCCTCCAAAAACATTCAGTACTTC
CDR3: CASSDSGTASKNIQYF

V: TRBV9
D: TRBD2
size: .
J: TRBJ2-1
DNA: TGTGCCAGCAGCGTTGGGACTAGCGGAAGCTCCTACAATGAGCAGTTCTTC
CDR3: CASSVGTSGSSYNEQFF

V: TRBV5-4
D: .
size: .
J: TRBJ1-1
DNA: TGTGCCAGCAGCCAGGGACTTGGGGACACTGAAGCTTTCTTT
CDR3: CASSQGLGDTEAFF

V: TRBV12-3/TRBV12-4
D: TRBD1
size: many
J: TRBJ2-1
DNA: TGTGCCAGCAGTTTATCAGGGGGTGAGCAGTTCTTC
CDR3: CASSLSGGEQFF